A single T cell receptor (beta chain) is shown here with its context. The target antigen is unknown. This specimen belongs to a study of identical twins. Study outcomes and limitations: Conclusions leaned on cross-sectional statistical analysis and did not track the same donors over time. Models, which agreed with sharing between unrelated individuals, nonetheless underestimated the out-of-frame TCR alpha sharing seen in monozygotic twins.

The CDR3 runs 13 residues. V lost 2 bases and J lost 10; bases outside the gene matches: 2. The V gene's germline CDR1 is ENHRY and CDR2 SYGVKD. TCRdb reprocessed the 5' RACE reads via MiXCR and lists one record per CDR3 protein. In the table there are hundreds of thousands of distinct CDR3 sequences, just over 7% of which are singletons. The same sample was also used in a study of yellow fever vaccine responses in identical twins.

The sequencing input was PBMCs. This chain links TRBV10-3 with TRBJ1-6; the match to TRBD1 covers 7 bases. The receptor comes from a woman aged 18-35 years in good health. The CDR3 reads CAISETTGSPLHF. The CDR3, as DNA: TGTGCCATCAGTGAGACGACAGGGTCACCCCTCCACTTT.